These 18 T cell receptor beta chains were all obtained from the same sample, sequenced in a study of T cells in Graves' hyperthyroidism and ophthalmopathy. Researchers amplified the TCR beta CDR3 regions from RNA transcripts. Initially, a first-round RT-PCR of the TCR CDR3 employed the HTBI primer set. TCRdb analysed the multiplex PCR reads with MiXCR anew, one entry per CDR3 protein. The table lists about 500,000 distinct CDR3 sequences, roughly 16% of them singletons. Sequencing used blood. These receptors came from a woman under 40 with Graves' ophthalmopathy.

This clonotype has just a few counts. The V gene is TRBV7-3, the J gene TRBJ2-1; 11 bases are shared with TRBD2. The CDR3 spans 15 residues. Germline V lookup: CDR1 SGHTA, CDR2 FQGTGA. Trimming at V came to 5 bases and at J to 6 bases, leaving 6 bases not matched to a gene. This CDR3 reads CASSPDSGRGNEQFF. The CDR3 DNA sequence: TGTGCCAGCAGCCCCGATAGCGGGAGGGGCAATGAGCAGTTCTTC.

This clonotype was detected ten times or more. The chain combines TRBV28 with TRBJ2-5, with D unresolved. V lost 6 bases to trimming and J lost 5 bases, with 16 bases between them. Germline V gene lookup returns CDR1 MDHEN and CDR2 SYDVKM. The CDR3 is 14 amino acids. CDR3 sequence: CASRQAGPGETQYF. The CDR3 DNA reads TGTGCCAGCAGACAAGCCGGGCCCGGGGAGACCCAGTACTTC.

CDR3 nucleotide sequence: TGCGCCAGCAGCCAAGAGGCCGCGGGAGCCTACACCGGGGAGCTGTTTTTT. Amino acid sequence: CASSQEAAGAYTGELFF. The rearrangement links TRBV4-1 to TRBJ2-2; TRBD2 matches 7 bases. CDR1 and CDR2 from the germline V gene are MGHRA and YSYEKL. V trimming: 0 bases; J trimming: 3 bases; junction bases outside the gene matches: 7. This CDR3 has 17 amino acids.

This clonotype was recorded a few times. The CDR3 coding sequence is TGTGCCAGCAGTTACGCGGCATTCACCGGGGAGCTGTTTTTT. Encoded protein: CASSYAAFTGELFF. This chain links TRBV6-5 with TRBJ2-2, with D hard to call. The germline gives CDR1 MNHEY, CDR2 SVGAGI. The CDR3 has 14 residues. V shed 2 bases and J shed 4 bases, with 8 bases lying between them.

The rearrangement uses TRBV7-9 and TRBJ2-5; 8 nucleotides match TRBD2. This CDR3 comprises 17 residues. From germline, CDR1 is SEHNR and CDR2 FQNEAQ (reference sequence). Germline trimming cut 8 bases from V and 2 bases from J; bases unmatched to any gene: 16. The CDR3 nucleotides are TGTGCCAGCCGGCCCGGGACTAGTCCATCTCGACAAGAGACCCAGTACTTC. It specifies CASRPGTSPSRQETQYF. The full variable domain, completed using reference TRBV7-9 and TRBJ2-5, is DTGVSQNPRHKITKRGQNVTFRCDPISEHNRLYWYRQTLGQGPEFLTYFQNEAQLEKSRLLSDRFSAERPKGSFSTLEIQRTEQGDSAMYLCASRPGTSPSRQETQYFGPGTRLLVL.

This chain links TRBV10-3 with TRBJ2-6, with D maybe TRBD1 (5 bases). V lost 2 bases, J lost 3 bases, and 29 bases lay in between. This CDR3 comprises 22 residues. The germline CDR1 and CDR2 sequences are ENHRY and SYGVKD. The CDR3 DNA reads TGTGCCATCAGTGAGGCGACACGCTGGGGCGTGGAGCACTTAAATGGGGCCAACGTCCTGACTTTC. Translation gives CAISEATRWGVEHLNGANVLTF.

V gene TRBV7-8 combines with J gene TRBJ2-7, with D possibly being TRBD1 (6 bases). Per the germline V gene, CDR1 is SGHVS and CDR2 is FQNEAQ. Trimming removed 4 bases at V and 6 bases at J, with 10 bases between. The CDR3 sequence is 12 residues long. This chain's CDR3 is CASSYTGFEQYF. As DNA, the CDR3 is TGTGCCAGCAGCTATACAGGGTTCGAGCAGTACTTC.

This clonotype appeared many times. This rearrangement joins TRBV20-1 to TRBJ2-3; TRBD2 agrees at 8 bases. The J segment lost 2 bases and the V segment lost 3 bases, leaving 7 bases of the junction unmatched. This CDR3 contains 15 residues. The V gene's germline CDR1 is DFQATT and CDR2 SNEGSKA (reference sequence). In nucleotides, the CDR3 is TGCAGTGCTAGTAGGGCGGGAGGTAACACAGATACGCAGTATTTT. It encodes CSASRAGGNTDTQYF.

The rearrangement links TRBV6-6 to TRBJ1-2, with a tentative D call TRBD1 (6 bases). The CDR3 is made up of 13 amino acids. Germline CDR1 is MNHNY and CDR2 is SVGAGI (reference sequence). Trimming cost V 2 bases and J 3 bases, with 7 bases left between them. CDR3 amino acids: CASSYPGDYGYTF. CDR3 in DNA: TGTGCCAGCAGTTACCCAGGGGACTATGGCTACACCTTC.

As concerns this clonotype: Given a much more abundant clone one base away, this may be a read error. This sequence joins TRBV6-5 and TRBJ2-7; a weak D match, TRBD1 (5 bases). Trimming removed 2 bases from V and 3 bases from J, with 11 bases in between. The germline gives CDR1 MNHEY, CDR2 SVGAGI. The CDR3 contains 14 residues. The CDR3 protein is CASSYGRVNYEQYF. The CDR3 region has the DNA TGTGCCAGCAGTTACGGCAGGGTTAACTACGAGCAGTACTTC.

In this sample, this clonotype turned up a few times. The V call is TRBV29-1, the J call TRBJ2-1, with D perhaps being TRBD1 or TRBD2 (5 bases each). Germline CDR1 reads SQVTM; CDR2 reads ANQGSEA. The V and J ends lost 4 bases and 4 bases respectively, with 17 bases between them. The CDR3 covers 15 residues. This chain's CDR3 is CSVVGTNRAYNEQFF. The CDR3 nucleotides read TGCAGCGTTGTCGGGACGAATAGGGCGTACAATGAGCAGTTCTTC.

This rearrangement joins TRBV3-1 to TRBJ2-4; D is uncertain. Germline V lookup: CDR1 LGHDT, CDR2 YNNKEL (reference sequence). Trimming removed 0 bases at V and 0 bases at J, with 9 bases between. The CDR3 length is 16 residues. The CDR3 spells CASSQDARLAKNIQYF. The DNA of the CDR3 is TGTGCCAGCAGCCAAGATGCCCGGCTAGCCAAAAACATTCAGTACTTC.

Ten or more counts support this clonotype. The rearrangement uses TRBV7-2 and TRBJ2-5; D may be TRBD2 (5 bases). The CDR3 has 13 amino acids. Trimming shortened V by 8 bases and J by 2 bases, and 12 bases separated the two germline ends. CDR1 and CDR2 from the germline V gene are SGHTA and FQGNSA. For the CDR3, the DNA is TGTGCCAGCTCCGGACGGACTCAAGAGACCCAGTACTTC. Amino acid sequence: CASSGRTQETQYF.

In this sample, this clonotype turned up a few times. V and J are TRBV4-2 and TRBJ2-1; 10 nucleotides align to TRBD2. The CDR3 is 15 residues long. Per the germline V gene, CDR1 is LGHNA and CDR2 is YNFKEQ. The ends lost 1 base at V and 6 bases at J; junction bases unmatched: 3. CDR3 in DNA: TGTGCCAGCAGCCAAGCTAGCGGGAGTGTCAATGAGCAGTTCTTC. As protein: CASSQASGSVNEQFF.

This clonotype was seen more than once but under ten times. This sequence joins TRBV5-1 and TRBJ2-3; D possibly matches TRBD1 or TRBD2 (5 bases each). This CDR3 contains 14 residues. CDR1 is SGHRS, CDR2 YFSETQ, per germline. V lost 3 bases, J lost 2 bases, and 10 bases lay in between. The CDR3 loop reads CASSSGTNTDTQYF. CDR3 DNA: TGCGCCAGCAGCTCCGGGACCAACACAGATACGCAGTATTTT.

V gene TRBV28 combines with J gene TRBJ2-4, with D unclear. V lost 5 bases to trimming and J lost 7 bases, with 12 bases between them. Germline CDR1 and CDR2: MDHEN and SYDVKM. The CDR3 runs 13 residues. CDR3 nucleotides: TGTGCCAGCAGTACACCTGGCAATAACATTCAGTACTTC. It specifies CASSTPGNNIQYF.

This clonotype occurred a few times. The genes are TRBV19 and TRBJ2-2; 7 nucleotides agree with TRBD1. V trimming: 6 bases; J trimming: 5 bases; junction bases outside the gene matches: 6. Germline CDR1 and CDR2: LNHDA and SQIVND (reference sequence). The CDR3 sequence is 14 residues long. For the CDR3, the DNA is TGTGCCAGTAGACCCGGGACAGTTACCGGGGAGCTGTTTTTT. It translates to CASRPGTVTGELFF.

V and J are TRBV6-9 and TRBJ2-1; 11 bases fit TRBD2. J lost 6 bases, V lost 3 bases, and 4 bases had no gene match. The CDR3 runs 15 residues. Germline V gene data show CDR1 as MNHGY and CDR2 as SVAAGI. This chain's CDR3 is CASSYYGTSGNEQFF. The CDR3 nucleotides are TGTGCCAGCAGTTACTATGGGACTAGCGGCAATGAGCAGTTCTTC.